Shown below are 26 T cell receptor beta chains from a single sample sequenced in a study of T cells in Graves' hyperthyroidism and ophthalmopathy. Amplified TCR beta CDR3 regions derived from RNA transcripts. The study used the HTBI primer set for a first-round RT-PCR of the TCR CDR3. TCRdb re-derived calls from the multiplex PCR reads in MiXCR, one entry per CDR3 protein. The sample has approximately 430,000 distinct CDR3 sequences; more than 15% are singletons. The source material was blood. These receptors originate from a woman aged 18-29 years with Graves' hyperthyroidism.

V is TRBV4-1 and J is TRBJ1-5, with unresolved D. V lost 4 bases, J lost 7 bases, and 11 bases lay in between. This CDR3 is built from 13 residues. CDR1 is MGHRA, CDR2 YSYEKL, per germline. CDR3 nucleotide sequence: TGCGCCAGCAGCCCAGACCCGAAGCAGCCCCAGCATTTT. Its translation is CASSPDPKQPQHF.

This clonotype was seen at least ten times. The chain joins TRBV27 to TRBJ2-7, with 13 bases matching TRBD2. CDR3 size: 18 residues. Trimming cost V 5 bases and J 2 bases; bases outside gene matches: 12. In germline, CDR1 is MNHEY, CDR2 SMNVEV (reference sequence). DNA of the CDR3: TGTGCCAGCAGTCCGCGGACTAGCGGGAGTTTCGACCCCTACGAGCAGTACTTC. It specifies CASSPRTSGSFDPYEQYF.

A few counts support this clonotype. A read error may produce the germline difference seen at one junction end. The CDR3 sequence: CASSAGTVPSYGQYF. The DNA of the CDR3 is TGTGCCAGCAGCGCCGGGACTGTACCCTCCTACGGGCAGTACTTC. This chain connects TRBV9 to TRBJ2-7; perhaps TRBD2 as D (6 bases). This CDR3 is 15 amino acids long. Germline lookup yields CDR1 SGDLS and CDR2 YYNGEE.

With respect to this clonotype: A much larger clone lies a single base off, so this may be a read error. This sequence joins TRBV28 and TRBJ2-7; TRBD2 might be the D (6 bases). V was trimmed by 11 bases and J by 5 bases, leaving 16 bases between them. This CDR3 contains 12 residues. From germline, CDR1 is MDHEN and CDR2 SYDVKM. The CDR3 sequence: CAGGAGPHEQYF. CDR3 bases: TGTGCCGGCGGGGCAGGTCCCCACGAGCAGTACTTC.

With regard to this clonotype: A read error may be the cause here, since a much bigger clone is one base away. This chain uses TRBV24-1 with TRBJ2-7; 10 positions agree with TRBD2. CDR1 and CDR2 (germline): KGHDR, SFDVKD. The CDR3 is made up of 21 amino acids. With 0 bases clipped from V and 2 bases from J, the junction kept 18 bases outside the gene matches. The CDR3 nucleotides are TGTGCCACCAGTGATTTGGAAGTATCCGGGGTAGCGGGGGGTTTGGCCTACGAGCAGTACTTC. This gives the protein CATSDLEVSGVAGGLAYEQYF.

This chain joins TRBV5-6 and TRBJ1-2, with TRBD1 matching 7 bases. This CDR3 has 15 residues. Germline CDR1 reads SGHDT; CDR2 reads YYEEEE. J lost 1 base, V lost 1 base, and 4 bases had no gene match. The CDR3, as DNA: TGTGCCAGCAGCTTGCTTGACAGGGATAACTATGGCTACACCTTC. Residues: CASSLLDRDNYGYTF. Full variable domain (outside the CDR3, taken from reference TRBV5-6 and TRBJ1-2): DAGVTQSPTHLIKTRGQQVTLRCSPKSGHDTVSWYQQALGQGPQFIFQYYEEEERQRGNFPDRFSGHQFPNYSSELNVNALLLGDSALYLCASSLLDRDNYGYTFGSGTRLTVV.

This clonotype occurred many times. The chain uses TRBV5-1 and TRBJ2-5; 7 bases match TRBD1. CDR1 SGHRS and CDR2 YFSETQ come from the germline V gene. CDR3 size: 15 residues. J lost 4 bases, V lost 2 bases, and 8 bases had no gene match. CDR3 bases: TGCGCCAGCAGCTTTCCGGGACAGAAGGGAGAGACCCAGTACTTC. Its translation is CASSFPGQKGETQYF.

This clonotype was counted at least ten times. The chain uses TRBV2 and TRBJ2-1, with TRBD1 matching over 8 bases. CDR1 is SNHLY and CDR2 is FYNNEI in the germline V gene. This CDR3 is built from 15 residues. J lost 8 bases, V lost 1 base, and 7 bases had no gene match. The CDR3 DNA reads as TGTGCCAGCAGTGAAGACAGGGGGTCTATAGATGAGCAGTTCTTC. Residues: CASSEDRGSIDEQFF. Full variable domain (remainder filled in from reference TRBV2 and TRBJ2-1): EPEVTQTPSHQVTQMGQEVILRCVPISNHLYFYWYRQILGQKVEFLVSFYNNEISEKSEIFDDQFSVERPDGSNFTLKIRSTKLEDSAMYFCASSEDRGSIDEQFFGPGTRLTVL.

This clonotype was detected ten times or more. The V gene is TRBV20-1, the J gene TRBJ2-1; 14 positions match TRBD2. The V and J ends lost 5 bases and 7 bases, in that order; junction bases with no gene match: 4. The germline V gene has CDR1 DFQATT and CDR2 SNEGSKA (reference sequence). This CDR3 is built from 14 residues. The CDR3 protein is CSASGTSGRNEQFF. CDR3 sequence (DNA): TGCAGTGCTTCCGGGACTAGCGGGAGAAATGAGCAGTTCTTC.

This clonotype was counted at least ten times. This chain links TRBV15 with TRBJ2-3; either TRBD1 or TRBD2 may supply D (6 bases each). Germline V gene lookup returns CDR1 LNHNV and CDR2 YYDKDF (reference sequence). The V end lost 3 bases, the J end lost 10 bases, and 14 bases lay between the germline ends. This CDR3 contains 13 residues. The CDR3 is CATSSGEEGAQYF. The CDR3 nucleotides read TGTGCCACCAGCAGCGGTGAGGAGGGGGCGCAGTATTTT.

This clonotype appeared a few times. This clone may be a read error of a much larger clone one base away. The V and J genes are TRBV7-2 and TRBJ1-1; D unclear. CDR1 is SGHTA, CDR2 FQGNSA, per germline. Trimming stripped 1 base from V and 2 bases from J, with 11 bases between. The CDR3 sequence is 15 residues long. CDR3 DNA sequence: TGTGCCAGCAGCTTAGTATCAGGTTCCAACACTGAAGCTTTCTTT. Protein: CASSLVSGSNTEAFF.

J is TRBJ2-3 and V is TRBV5-4; unclear D gene. Germline CDR1 reads SGHNT; CDR2 reads YYREEE (reference sequence). The CDR3 length is 17 residues. Trimming took 4 bases from V and 0 from J, leaving 18 bases between them. CDR3 sequence: CASSRPLEKSSTDTQYF. The DNA of the CDR3 is TGTGCCAGCAGCCGGCCTCTAGAGAAGTCTAGCACAGATACGCAGTATTTT.

This clonotype was observed a handful of times. This sequence may be a read error, since a much larger clone differs from it by one base. The chain recombines TRBV2 with TRBJ2-7, with D possibly being TRBD2 (7 bases). Deletions cut 4 bases from V and 5 bases from J, with 15 bases between. Germline V gene lookup returns CDR1 SNHLY and CDR2 FYNNEI. CDR3 length: 14 residues. CDR3 DNA: TGTGCCAGCAGTGGACGGGGGGCTTTTCACGAGCAGTACTTC. This gives the protein CASSGRGAFHEQYF.

The chain combines TRBV28 with TRBJ1-2; perhaps TRBD1 as D (5 bases). The CDR3 has 15 amino acids. CDR1 and CDR2 (germline): MDHEN, SYDVKM. V shed 0 bases and J shed 3 bases, with 11 bases lying between them. The CDR3 reads CASSLWDLGDYGYTF. The CDR3 DNA reads as TGTGCCAGCAGTTTATGGGACCTAGGGGACTATGGCTACACCTTC.

This clonotype was counted a few times. The V gene is TRBV19, the J gene TRBJ2-3; D remains unclear. CDR1 is LNHDA and CDR2 is SQIVND in the germline V gene (reference sequence). Deletions cut 4 bases from V and 5 bases from J, with 7 bases between. The CDR3 is 12 amino acids. CDR3 sequence: CASSSRKDTQYF. The DNA of the CDR3 is TGTGCCAGTAGTAGCAGGAAAGATACGCAGTATTTT.

This clonotype was observed many times. The CDR3 region is CASSLDYQQFF. The CDR3 nucleotides read TGCGCCAGCAGCTTGGACTACCAGCAGTTCTTC. V is TRBV5-1 and J is TRBJ2-1; no definite D call. Germline CDR1 SGHRS, CDR2 YFSETQ. The CDR3 totals 11 residues. The ends were cut back, 0 bases at V and 11 bases at J, with 6 bases in the middle.

This chain uses TRBV12-3 or TRBV12-4 with TRBJ2-5; D might be TRBD2 (6 bases). Trimming removed 8 bases at V and 3 bases at J, with 22 bases between. The CDR3 runs 16 residues. The CDR3 DNA sequence: TGTGCCAGCGGGGGTCCGGTACGGGGACTGGAAGAGACCCAGTACTTC. It is translated as CASGGPVRGLEETQYF.

This clonotype was seen ten or more times. The J gene is TRBJ2-1, the V gene TRBV24-1; 10 bases line up with TRBD1. Per the germline V gene, CDR1 is KGHDR and CDR2 is SFDVKD. This CDR3 comprises 19 residues. The V gene end was trimmed by 5 bases and the J gene end by 4 bases; junction bases not matched to a gene: 16. CDR3 residues: CATSGSRDRGRWGYNEQFF. The CDR3 DNA follows: TGTGCCACCAGTGGCTCCCGGGACAGGGGTCGATGGGGTTACAATGAGCAGTTCTTC.

The gene calls are TRBV2 and TRBJ2-7; the match to TRBD1 covers 11 bases. Germline lookup yields CDR1 SNHLY and CDR2 FYNNEI. This CDR3 spans 15 amino acids. The trim removed 8 bases at V and 6 bases at J, leaving 12 bases unmatched. CDR3 coding DNA: TGTGCCAGCGCCGGACAGGGGGCGAGTCCTCTCGAGCAGTACTTC. This encodes CASAGQGASPLEQYF.

This clonotype appeared many times. The chain has TRBV11-2 and TRBJ2-5, with 8 bases fitting TRBD1. Trimming removed 5 bases from V and 5 bases from J; junction bases left unmatched: 7. The length of the CDR3 is 14 residues. The V gene's germline CDR1 is SGHAT and CDR2 FQNNGV. CDR3 sequence: CASSPRTGIETQYF. The CDR3 DNA is TGTGCCAGCAGCCCTAGGACAGGGATCGAGACCCAGTACTTC.

This clonotype has a count of ten or more. This sequence joins TRBV12-3 or TRBV12-4 and TRBJ2-1; 9 bases are a match to TRBD1. This CDR3 has 15 amino acids. V shed 7 bases and J 2 bases; nucleotides not matched to a gene: 6. The CDR3 bases are TGTGCCAGCATCCTAGGGACAGGGCCCTACAATGAGCAGTTCTTC. This translates into CASILGTGPYNEQFF.

This clonotype showed up many times. The J gene is TRBJ2-7, the V gene TRBV6-1; no clear D. Per germline, CDR1 MNHNS and CDR2 SASEGT. Trimming stripped 7 bases from V and 2 bases from J, with 6 bases between. The CDR3 is 11 amino acids. The CDR3 reads CASTGAYEQYF. The CDR3 DNA follows: TGTGCCAGCACAGGTGCCTACGAGCAGTACTTC.

Ten or more counts support this clonotype. The rearrangement links TRBV12-5 to TRBJ1-2; D not certain. The germline CDR1 and CDR2 sequences are LGHNT and FRNRAP. CDR3 length: 17 residues. V shed 0 bases and J shed 3 bases, with 17 bases lying between them. Here the CDR3 reads CASGLVPPPSPDYGYTF. In nucleotides, the CDR3 is TGTGCTAGTGGTTTGGTACCCCCCCCTAGCCCTGACTATGGCTACACCTTC.

This clonotype was observed many times. The V and J genes are TRBV6-1 and TRBJ1-1, with D possibly being TRBD1 (6 bases). Trimming shortened V by 6 bases and J by 8 bases, and 19 bases separated the two germline ends. This CDR3 region has 14 residues. Germline lookup yields CDR1 MNHNS and CDR2 SASEGT. The CDR3 spells CASSPYIGGREAFF. DNA for the CDR3: TGTGCCAGCAGCCCTTATATCGGGGGGCGGGAAGCTTTCTTT.

This clonotype was seen many times. The chain combines TRBV5-8 with TRBJ2-2; 9 positions agree with TRBD1. This CDR3 region has 16 residues. Germline V gene data show CDR1 as SGHTS and CDR2 as YDEGEE. J gave up 3 bases and V 4 bases, and 7 bases lay outside the gene matches. CDR3 protein: CASSPRTGADTGELFF. The CDR3 coding sequence is TGTGCCAGCAGCCCGAGGACAGGGGCGGACACCGGGGAGCTGTTTTTT.

On this clonotype itself: This could be a read error, since a much larger clone is one nucleotide away. This rearrangement joins TRBV4-2 to TRBJ2-7, with D perhaps TRBD1 (5 bases). Per germline, CDR1 LGHNA and CDR2 YNFKEQ. The CDR3 covers 13 residues. The CDR3 sequence: CVSSFGQAYEQYF. CDR3 in DNA: TGTGTCAGCAGCTTCGGACAAGCCTACGAGCAGTACTTC.